The 26 T cell receptor beta chains presented below share a single source sample, sequenced in a study of T cell responses to AZD1222 COVID-19 vaccine. Produced via immunoSEQ multiplex PCR; TCRdb's table is partial and in-frame only. The sample includes over 150,000 clones, 80% to 90% seen only once; the top ten take around 10%. The sample consisted of peripheral blood, taken 28 days after the second AZD1222 dose. The receptors were gathered from an adult who received the AZD1222 COVID-19 vaccine.

The chain employs TRBV27 and TRBJ2-2; perhaps D is TRBD1 or TRBD2 (6 bases each). This CDR3 has 18 residues. Germline CDR1 and CDR2: MNHEY and SMNVEV (reference sequence). V dropped 1 base and J dropped 0 bases, with 15 bases sitting between them. The CDR3 is CASSLFFRGLTNTGELFF. The DNA for the CDR3 is TGTGCCAGCAGTTTATTTTTCCGGGGGCTGACGAACACCGGGGAGCTGTTTTTT.

The chain is built from TRBV5-1 and TRBJ2-2, with 10 bases identical to TRBD2. Germline V gives CDR1 SGHRS, CDR2 YFSETQ. V dropped 6 bases and J dropped 6; count of bases not matched to a gene: 5. The CDR3 loop spans 14 amino acids. CDR3 bases: TGCGCCAGCAAAGCGGGGGGGCCGGCCGGGGAGCTGTTTTTT. Residues: CASKAGGPAGELFF.

CDR3 in DNA: TGTGCCAGCTCCCGGACACTCGAGGGTGGCTACACCTTC. Translated, it gives CASSRTLEGGYTF. This chain links TRBV9 with TRBJ1-2; weak D call: TRBD1 (5 bases). The CDR3 runs to 13 residues. The germline CDR1 and CDR2 sequences are SGDLS and YYNGEE. Trimming shortened V by 7 bases and J by 7 bases, and 17 bases separated the two germline ends.

This clone was seen once. V and J are TRBV9 and TRBJ2-7; TRBD1 matches 9 bases. The length of the CDR3 is 16 residues. The ends lost 4 bases at V and 0 bases at J; junction bases unmatched: 8. CDR1 is SGDLS and CDR2 is YYNGEE in the germline V gene. Written as DNA, the CDR3 is TGTGCCAGCAGCCTACAGGGGGCGTCCCTCTCCTACGAGCAGTACTTC. Its translation: CASSLQGASLSYEQYF.

The chain's CDR3 is CASSGQGEEKLFF. The CDR3, as DNA: TGCGCCAGCAGCGGACAGGGAGAGGAAAAACTGTTTTTT. The rearrangement uses TRBV4-1 and TRBJ1-4; TRBD1 agrees at 8 bases. CDR1 and CDR2 (germline): MGHRA, YSYEKL. CDR3 length equals 13 residues. V shed 5 bases and J 8 bases; nucleotides not matched to a gene: 4.

V usage is TRBV5-6 and J usage is TRBJ2-3; 13 nucleotides align to TRBD2. From germline, CDR1 is SGHDT and CDR2 YYEEEE. This CDR3 region has 15 residues. V was clipped by 4 bases and J by 3 bases; unmatched bases: 2. The CDR3 DNA is TGTGCCAGCAGCCCGGGACTAGCGGGGACAGATACGCAGTATTTT. Translated, it gives CASSPGLAGTDTQYF.

The chain couples TRBV6-5 to TRBJ1-5, with 9 bases fitting TRBD1. The CDR3 has 13 amino acids. The ends lost 4 bases at V and 16 bases at J; junction bases unmatched: 11. The germline V gene has CDR1 MNHEY and CDR2 SVGAGI. The CDR3: CASSSVQGAVNHF. The DNA for the CDR3 is TGTGCCAGCAGTTCCGTACAGGGGGCGGTTAACCATTTT.

The chain is built from TRBV5-6 and TRBJ2-3; no reliable D call. V shed 1 base and J shed 2 bases, with 11 bases lying between them. Germline CDR1 is SGHDT and CDR2 is YYEEEE. The CDR3 sequence is 15 residues long. The CDR3 DNA sequence: TGTGCCAGCAGCTTGAGGACGGAACTCACAGATACGCAGTATTTT. Protein product: CASSLRTELTDTQYF.

In this sample, this clone turned up a few times. V gene TRBV19 combines with J gene TRBJ1-2; no reliable D call. V lost 2 bases and J lost 2, with 6 bases in between. The CDR3 runs 13 residues. Germline loops: CDR1 LNHDA, CDR2 SQIVND (reference sequence). The CDR3 loop reads CASSIIGNYGYTF. CDR3 nucleotide sequence: TGTGCCAGTAGTATAATAGGGAACTATGGCTACACCTTC.

A single count supports this clone. J is TRBJ2-1 and V is TRBV5-6; D is perhaps TRBD1 (5 bases). Germline V gene sequence: CDR1 SGHDT, CDR2 YYEEEE. Trimming left V 4 bases short and J 4 bases short, with 12 bases between. The CDR3 is 14 residues long. The CDR3 DNA sequence: TGTGCCAGCAGCGGTGACAGCATATACAATGAGCAGTTCTTC. Translation: CASSGDSIYNEQFF.

This chain joins TRBV3-1 (or the pseudogene TRBV3-2) and TRBJ1-1; no firm D call. Germline V gene data show CDR1 as LGHDT and CDR2 as YNNKEL (reference sequence). This CDR3 is 13 amino acids long. The germline V and J ends were trimmed by 4 bases and 1 base, with 7 bases remaining between them. The CDR3 DNA reads as TGTGCCAGCAGCCTGGGTTCGAACACTGAAGCTTTCTTT. Amino acids: CASSLGSNTEAFF.

A single count supports this clone. This chain links TRBV9 with TRBJ2-2, with no clear D. Germline loops: CDR1 SGDLS, CDR2 YYNGEE. The CDR3 has 15 amino acids. Trimming left V 4 bases short and J 6 bases short, with 16 bases between. The chain's CDR3 is CASSPPGLLAGELFF. The DNA for the CDR3 is TGTGCCAGCAGCCCGCCGGGCCTCCTAGCCGGGGAGCTGTTTTTT. Based on the CDR3 plus reference TRBV9 and TRBJ2-2, the full variable domain is DSGVTQTPKHLITATGQRVTLRCSPRSGDLSVYWYQQSLDQGLQFLIQYYNGEERAKGNILERFSAQQFPDLHSELNLSSLELGDSALYFCASSPPGLLAGELFFGEGSRLTVL.

This clone was seen once. One end of the junction fails to match germline, which may point to a read error. The chain links TRBV6-6 to TRBJ1-1, with a tentative D call TRBD1 (6 bases). There are 14 residues in the CDR3. Germline CDR1 and CDR2: MNHNY and SVGAGI (reference sequence). Here the CDR3 reads CASSYSGGNPEAFF. The DNA of the CDR3 is TGTGCCAGCAGTTACTCAGGGGGGAACCCTGAAGCTTTCTTT.

The rearrangement links TRBV20-1 to TRBJ2-7, with TRBD2 matching over 8 bases. In germline, CDR1 is DFQATT, CDR2 SNEGSKA (reference sequence). Trimming cost V 5 bases and J 7 bases; bases outside gene matches: 13. The CDR3 sequence is 14 residues long. The CDR3 DNA is TGCAGTGCTCGTGCTACAGCGGGGGTGGAAGAGCAGTACTTC. It specifies CSARATAGVEEQYF.

This chain links TRBV4-2 with TRBJ2-3; no definite D call. The CDR3 totals 13 residues. Trimming left V 3 bases short and J 1 base short, with 5 bases between. CDR1 and CDR2 (germline): LGHNA, YNFKEQ. CDR3 sequence (DNA): TGTGCCAGCAGCCAGACCCGCACAGATACGCAGTATTTT. Translating it yields CASSQTRTDTQYF.

This rearrangement joins TRBV19 to TRBJ1-6; D gene uncertain. Germline V gives CDR1 LNHDA, CDR2 SQIVND (reference sequence). Trimming pared 2 bases from V and 0 bases from J, leaving 8 bases between. This CDR3 has 16 residues. Written as DNA, the CDR3 is TGTGCCAGTAGTATAAAGCATCCCTCCTATAATTCACCCCTCCACTTT. It encodes CASSIKHPSYNSPLHF.

The V gene is TRBV18, the J gene TRBJ1-5; 8 positions match TRBD1. CDR1 KGHSH and CDR2 LQKENI come from the germline V gene. V trimming: 2 bases; J trimming: 5 bases; junction bases outside the gene matches: 8. This CDR3 contains 16 residues. The CDR3 sequence: CASSPNRGGFDQPQHF. The CDR3 DNA follows: TGTGCCAGCTCACCAAACAGGGGGGGGTTCGATCAGCCCCAGCATTTT.

The gene calls are TRBV23-1 and TRBJ2-2; TRBD2 agrees at 7 bases. TRBV23-1 belongs to the ORF category, with a function that is uncertain. The CDR3 runs to 18 residues. With 1 base clipped from V and 10 bases from J, the junction kept 18 bases outside the gene matches. CDR3 nucleotide sequence: TGCGCCAGCAGTCAATGGGGAGGCCCGGGGGGTGAAATGTTGGAGCTGTTTTTT. As protein: CASSQWGGPGGEMLELFF.

The rearrangement joins TRBV28 to TRBJ2-7; D not resolved. This CDR3 is 12 amino acids long. Germline V gene data show CDR1 as MDHEN and CDR2 as SYDVKM. Trimming cost V 6 bases and J 4 bases, with 10 bases left between them. CDR3 nucleotide sequence: TGTGCCAGCAGCCTCGACACTTACGAGCAGTACTTC. It is translated as CASSLDTYEQYF.

A single count supports this clone. The DNA for the CDR3 is TGTGCCAGCAGCGCGGACAGGGCAACTAATGAAAAACTGTTTTTT. Protein sequence: CASSADRATNEKLFF. The V and J genes are TRBV2 and TRBJ1-4, with 8 bases that match TRBD1. The CDR3 is 15 residues long. Losses at the gene ends were 6 bases for V and 0 bases for J; bases not matched to a gene: 3. Looked up from germline, CDR1 is SNHLY and CDR2 is FYNNEI. Using reference TRBV2 and TRBJ1-4 for the parts outside the CDR3, the full variable domain is EPEVTQTPSHQVTQMGQEVILRCVPISNHLYFYWYRQILGQKVEFLVSFYNNEISEKSEIFDDQFSVERPDGSNFTLKIRSTKLEDSAMYFCASSADRATNEKLFFGSGTQLSVL.

V and J are TRBV3-1 (or the pseudogene TRBV3-2) and TRBJ1-5; 9 nucleotides match TRBD1. Unmatched junction bases numbered 2, after V lost 4 bases and J lost 4 bases. The germline CDR1 and CDR2 sequences are LGHDT and YNNKEL (reference sequence). This CDR3 has 14 residues. CDR3 bases: TGTGCCAGCAGCCCCGGACAGGGGAATCAGCCCCAGCATTTT. Translation gives CASSPGQGNQPQHF.

This rearrangement joins TRBV7-8 to TRBJ2-3, with D perhaps given as TRBD1 or TRBD2 (5 bases each). The germline V gene encodes CDR1 SGHVS and CDR2 FQNEAQ. The CDR3 extends over 12 amino acids. Between the trimmed V and J ends, which lost 2 bases and 6 bases, there was a span of 6 bases. The CDR3 sequence is CASSLWGDTQYF. The CDR3 nucleotides read TGTGCCAGCAGCTTATGGGGGGATACGCAGTATTTT.

The chain employs TRBV7-2 and TRBJ2-6, with TRBD1 matching over 7 bases. The CDR3 totals 16 residues. Germline V CDR1 and CDR2: SGHTA, FQGNSA. Trimming cost V 2 bases and J 3 bases; bases outside gene matches: 4. CDR3 region: CASSLNRGGGANVLTF. CDR3 bases: TGTGCCAGCAGCTTAAACAGGGGCGGTGGGGCCAACGTCCTGACTTTC.

The rearrangement links TRBV7-9 to TRBJ2-7; D is undetermined. The CDR3 covers 14 residues. The ends were cut back, 1 base at V and 5 bases at J, with 12 bases in the middle. The germline gives CDR1 SEHNR, CDR2 FQNEAQ (reference sequence). CDR3 sequence: CASSLDVSEHEQYF. The CDR3 nucleotides read TGTGCCAGCAGCTTAGATGTGAGTGAGCACGAGCAGTACTTC.

The rearrangement uses TRBV27 and TRBJ1-2; TRBD1 might be the D (6 bases). This CDR3 has 15 amino acids. CDR1 MNHEY and CDR2 SMNVEV come from the germline V gene (reference sequence). Trimming took 6 bases from V and 1 from J, leaving 15 bases between them. Written as DNA, the CDR3 is TGTGCCAGCAGCCCTACAGGGCCCGTTAACTATGGCTACACCTTC. Protein: CASSPTGPVNYGYTF.

The CDR3 DNA sequence: TGTGCCAGCAGCAAAGGGGGGGGTCGGCCCCGGGTTGATACAGATACGCAGTATTTT. Amino acids: CASSKGGGRPRVDTDTQYF. J is TRBJ2-3 and V is TRBV21-1; the table's D call of TRBD2 was not tested on the DNA. TRBV21-1 is designated a pseudogene. CDR3 length: 19 amino acids.